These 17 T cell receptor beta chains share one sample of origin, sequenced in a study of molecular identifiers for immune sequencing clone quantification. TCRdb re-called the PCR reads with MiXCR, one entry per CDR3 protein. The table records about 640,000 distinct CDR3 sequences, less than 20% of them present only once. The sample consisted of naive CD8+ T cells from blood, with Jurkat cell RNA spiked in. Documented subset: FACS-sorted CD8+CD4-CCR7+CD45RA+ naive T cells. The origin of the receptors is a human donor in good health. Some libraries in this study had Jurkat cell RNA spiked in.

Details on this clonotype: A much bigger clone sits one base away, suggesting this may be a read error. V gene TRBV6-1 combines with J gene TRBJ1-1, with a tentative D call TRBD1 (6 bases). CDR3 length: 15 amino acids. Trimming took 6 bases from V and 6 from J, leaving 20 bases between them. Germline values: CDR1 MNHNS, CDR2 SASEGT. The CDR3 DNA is TGTGCCAGCAGACGATTCGGACAGTATGACGCTGAAGCTTTCTTT. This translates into CASRRFGQYDAEAFF.

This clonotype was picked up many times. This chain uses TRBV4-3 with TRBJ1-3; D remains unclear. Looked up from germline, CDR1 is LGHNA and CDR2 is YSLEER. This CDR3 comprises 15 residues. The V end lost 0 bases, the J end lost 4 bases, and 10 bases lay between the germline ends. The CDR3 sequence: CASSQDNPPGNTIYF. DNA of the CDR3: TGCGCCAGCAGCCAAGATAACCCTCCCGGAAACACCATATATTTT.

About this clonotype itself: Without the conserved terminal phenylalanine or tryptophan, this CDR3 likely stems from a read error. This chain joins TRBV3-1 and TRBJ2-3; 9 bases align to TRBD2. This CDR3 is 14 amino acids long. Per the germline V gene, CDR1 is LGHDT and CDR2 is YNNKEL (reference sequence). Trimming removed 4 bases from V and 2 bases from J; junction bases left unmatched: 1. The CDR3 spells CASSPGLATDTQYL. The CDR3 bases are TGTGCCAGCAGCCCGGGACTAGCCACAGATACGCAGTATCTT.

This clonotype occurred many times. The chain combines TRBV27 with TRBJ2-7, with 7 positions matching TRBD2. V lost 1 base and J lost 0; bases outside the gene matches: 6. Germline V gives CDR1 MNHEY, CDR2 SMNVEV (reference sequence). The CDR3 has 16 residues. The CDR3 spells CASSLWAGVSSYEQYF. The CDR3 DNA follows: TGTGCCAGCAGTTTATGGGCGGGGGTTAGCTCCTACGAGCAGTACTTC.

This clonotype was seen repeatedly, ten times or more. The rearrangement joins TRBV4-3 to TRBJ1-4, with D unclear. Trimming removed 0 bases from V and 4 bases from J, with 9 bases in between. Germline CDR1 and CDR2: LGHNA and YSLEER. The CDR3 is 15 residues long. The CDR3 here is CASSQDVGINEKLFF. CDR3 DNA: TGCGCCAGCAGCCAAGATGTAGGGATTAATGAAAAACTGTTTTTT.

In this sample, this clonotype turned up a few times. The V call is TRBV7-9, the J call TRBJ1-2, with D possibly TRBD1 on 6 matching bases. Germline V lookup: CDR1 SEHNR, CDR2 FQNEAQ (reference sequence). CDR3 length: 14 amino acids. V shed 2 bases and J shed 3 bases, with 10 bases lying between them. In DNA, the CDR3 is TGTGCCAGCAGCTTAACTAGGACAGACTATGGCTACACCTTC. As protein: CASSLTRTDYGYTF.

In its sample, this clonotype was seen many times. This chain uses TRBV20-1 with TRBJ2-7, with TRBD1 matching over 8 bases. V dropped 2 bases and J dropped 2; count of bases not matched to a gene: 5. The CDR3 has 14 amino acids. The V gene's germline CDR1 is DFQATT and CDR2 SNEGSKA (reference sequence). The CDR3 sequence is CSARSTGVAYEQYF. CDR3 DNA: TGCAGTGCTAGATCGACAGGGGTTGCCTACGAGCAGTACTTC.

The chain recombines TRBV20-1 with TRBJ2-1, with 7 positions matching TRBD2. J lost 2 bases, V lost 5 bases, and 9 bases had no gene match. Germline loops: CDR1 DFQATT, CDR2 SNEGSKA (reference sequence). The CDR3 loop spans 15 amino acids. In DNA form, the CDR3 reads TGCAGTGCTCTTCAAGCGGGGAAGGCCTACAATGAGCAGTTCTTC. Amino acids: CSALQAGKAYNEQFF.

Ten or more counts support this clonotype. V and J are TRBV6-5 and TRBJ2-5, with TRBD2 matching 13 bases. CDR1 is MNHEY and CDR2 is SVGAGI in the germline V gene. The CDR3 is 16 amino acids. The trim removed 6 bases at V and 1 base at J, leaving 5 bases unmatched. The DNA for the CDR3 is TGTGCCAGCAGCCGAGGGACTAGCGGGATCCAAGAGACCCAGTACTTC. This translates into CASSRGTSGIQETQYF.

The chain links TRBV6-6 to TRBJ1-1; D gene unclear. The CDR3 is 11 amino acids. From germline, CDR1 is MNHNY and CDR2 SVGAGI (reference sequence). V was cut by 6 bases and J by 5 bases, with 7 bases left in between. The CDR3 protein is CASRPETEAFF. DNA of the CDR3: TGTGCCAGCAGGCCAGAGACTGAAGCTTTCTTT.

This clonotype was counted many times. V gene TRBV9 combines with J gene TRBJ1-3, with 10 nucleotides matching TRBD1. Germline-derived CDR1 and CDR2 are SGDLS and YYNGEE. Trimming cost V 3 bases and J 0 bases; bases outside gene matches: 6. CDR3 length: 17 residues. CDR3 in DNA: TGTGCCAGCAGCGCGGGGACAGGGGTCGGCTCTGGAAACACCATATATTTT. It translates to CASSAGTGVGSGNTIYF.

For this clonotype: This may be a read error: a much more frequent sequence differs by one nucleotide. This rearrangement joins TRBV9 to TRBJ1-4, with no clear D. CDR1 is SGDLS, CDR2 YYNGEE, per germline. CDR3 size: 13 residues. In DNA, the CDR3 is TGTGCCAGCAGCGTAGAAGATAATGAAAAACTGGTTTTT. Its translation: CASSVEDNEKLVF.

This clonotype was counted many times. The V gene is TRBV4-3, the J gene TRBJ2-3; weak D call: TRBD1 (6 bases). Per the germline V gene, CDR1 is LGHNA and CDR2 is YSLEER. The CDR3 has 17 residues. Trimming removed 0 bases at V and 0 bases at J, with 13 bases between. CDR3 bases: TGCGCCAGCAGCCAAGATCGGCAGGGGTCTAGCACAGATACGCAGTATTTT. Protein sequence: CASSQDRQGSSTDTQYF.

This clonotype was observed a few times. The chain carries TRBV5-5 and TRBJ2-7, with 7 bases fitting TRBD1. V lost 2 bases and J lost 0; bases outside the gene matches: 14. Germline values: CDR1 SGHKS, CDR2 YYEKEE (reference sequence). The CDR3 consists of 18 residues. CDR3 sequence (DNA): TGTGCCAGCAGCTTTAAACCAGGGGGTATTGGGAGCTCCTACGAGCAGTACTTC. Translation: CASSFKPGGIGSSYEQYF.

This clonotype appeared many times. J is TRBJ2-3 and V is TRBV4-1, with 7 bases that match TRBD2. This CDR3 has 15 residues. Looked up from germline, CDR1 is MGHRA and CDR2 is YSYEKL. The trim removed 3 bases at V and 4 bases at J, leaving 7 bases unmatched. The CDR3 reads CASSHGLRGADTQYF. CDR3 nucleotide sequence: TGCGCCAGCAGCCACGGGCTTCGGGGGGCAGATACGCAGTATTTT.

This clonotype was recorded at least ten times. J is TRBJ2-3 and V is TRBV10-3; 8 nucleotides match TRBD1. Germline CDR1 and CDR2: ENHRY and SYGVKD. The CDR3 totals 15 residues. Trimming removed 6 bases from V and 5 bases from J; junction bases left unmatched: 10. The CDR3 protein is CAIRTVDREKDTQYF. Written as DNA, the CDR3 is TGTGCCATCAGAACCGTGGACAGGGAGAAAGATACGCAGTATTTT.

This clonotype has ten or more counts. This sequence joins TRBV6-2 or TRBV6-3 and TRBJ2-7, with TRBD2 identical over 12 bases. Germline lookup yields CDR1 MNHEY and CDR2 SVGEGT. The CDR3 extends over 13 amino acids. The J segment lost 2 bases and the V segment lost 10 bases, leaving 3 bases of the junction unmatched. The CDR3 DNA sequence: TGTGCCACCGGACTAGCGGGACCCTACGAGCAGTACTTC. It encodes CATGLAGPYEQYF.